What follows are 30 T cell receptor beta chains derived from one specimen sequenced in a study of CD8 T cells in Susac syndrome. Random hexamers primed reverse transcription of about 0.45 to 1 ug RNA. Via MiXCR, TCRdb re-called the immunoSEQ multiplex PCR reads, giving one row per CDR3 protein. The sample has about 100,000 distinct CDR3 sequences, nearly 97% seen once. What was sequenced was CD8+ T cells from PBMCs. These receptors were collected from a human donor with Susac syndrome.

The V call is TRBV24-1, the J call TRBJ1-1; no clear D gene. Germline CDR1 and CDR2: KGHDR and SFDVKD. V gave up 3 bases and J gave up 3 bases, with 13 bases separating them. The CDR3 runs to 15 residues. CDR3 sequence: CATSDGQGRDTEAFF. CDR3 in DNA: TGTGCCACCAGTGATGGCCAAGGACGGGACACTGAAGCTTTCTTT.

The CDR3 here is CASSRGGTVKGEQYF. CDR3 bases: TGTGCCAGCAGCCGAGGCGGGACAGTAAAAGGCGAGCAGTACTTC. The chain couples TRBV7-9 to TRBJ2-7, with a tentative D call TRBD1 (7 bases). The CDR3 spans 15 residues. V was pared by 5 bases and J by 6 bases, with 20 bases between. In germline, CDR1 is SEHNR, CDR2 FQNEAQ (reference sequence).

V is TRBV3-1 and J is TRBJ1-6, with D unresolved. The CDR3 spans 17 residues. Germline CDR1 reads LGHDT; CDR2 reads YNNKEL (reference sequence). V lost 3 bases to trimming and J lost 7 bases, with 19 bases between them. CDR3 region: CASSHVQTSNLNSPLHF. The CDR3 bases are TGTGCCAGCAGCCACGTCCAAACTTCCAACTTAAATTCACCCCTCCACTTT. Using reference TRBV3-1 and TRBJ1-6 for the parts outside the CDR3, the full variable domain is DTAVSQTPKYLVTQMGNDKSIKCEQNLGHDTMYWYKQDSKKFLKIMFSYNNKELIINETVPNRFSPKSPDKAHLNLHINSLELGDSAVYFCASSHVQTSNLNSPLHFGNGTRLTVT.

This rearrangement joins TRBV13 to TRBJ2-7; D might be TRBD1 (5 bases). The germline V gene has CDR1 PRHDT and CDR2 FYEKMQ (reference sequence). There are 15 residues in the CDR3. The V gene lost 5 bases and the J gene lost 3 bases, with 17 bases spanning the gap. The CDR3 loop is CASSQQMGRGYEQYF. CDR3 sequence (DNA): TGTGCCAGCAGCCAGCAGATGGGTAGGGGCTACGAGCAGTACTTC.

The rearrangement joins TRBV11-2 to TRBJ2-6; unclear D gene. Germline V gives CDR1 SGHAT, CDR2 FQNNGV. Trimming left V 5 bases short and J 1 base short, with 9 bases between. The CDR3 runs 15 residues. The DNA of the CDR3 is TGTGCCAGCAGCCAACACAGTTCTGGGGCCAACGTCCTGACTTTC. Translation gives CASSQHSSGANVLTF.

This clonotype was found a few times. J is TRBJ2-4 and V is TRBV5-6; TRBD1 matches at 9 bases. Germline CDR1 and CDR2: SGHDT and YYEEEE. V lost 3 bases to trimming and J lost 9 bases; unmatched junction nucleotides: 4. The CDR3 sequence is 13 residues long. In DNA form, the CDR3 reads TGTGCCAGCAGCTGGGGACAGGGTCCCATTCAGTACTTC. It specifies CASSWGQGPIQYF.

CDR3 in amino acids: CASRSGLGYTF. Written as DNA, the CDR3 is TGTGCCAGCAGGTCCGGTCTTGGCTACACCTTC. V is TRBV6-5 and J is TRBJ1-2; D is uncertain. The CDR3 is 11 amino acids. Germline lookup yields CDR1 MNHEY and CDR2 SVGAGI. Trimming stripped 6 bases from V and 7 bases from J, with 9 bases between.

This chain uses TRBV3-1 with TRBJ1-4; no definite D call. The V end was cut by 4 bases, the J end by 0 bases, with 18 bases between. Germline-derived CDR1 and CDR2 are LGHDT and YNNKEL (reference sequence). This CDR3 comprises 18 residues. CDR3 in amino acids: CASSLYSPMVSTNEKLFF. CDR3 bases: TGTGCCAGCAGCCTATACTCTCCCATGGTCTCAACTAATGAAAAACTGTTTTTT.

Here the CDR3 reads CASSRLVGGLIYEQFF. In DNA, the CDR3 is TGTGCCAGCAGTCGCCTGGTGGGGGGTTTGATTTATGAGCAGTTCTTC. V is TRBV12-3 or TRBV12-4 and J is TRBJ2-1; perhaps TRBD2 as D (6 bases). Trimming shortened V by 5 bases and J by 8 bases, and 22 bases separated the two germline ends. The CDR3 sequence is 16 residues long.

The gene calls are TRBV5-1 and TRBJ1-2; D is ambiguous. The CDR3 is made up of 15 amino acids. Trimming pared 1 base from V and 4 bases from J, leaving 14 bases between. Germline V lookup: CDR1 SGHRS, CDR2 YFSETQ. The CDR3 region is CASSLSSAGPYGYTF. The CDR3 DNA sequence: TGCGCCAGCAGCTTGAGTTCTGCCGGTCCCTATGGCTACACCTTC.

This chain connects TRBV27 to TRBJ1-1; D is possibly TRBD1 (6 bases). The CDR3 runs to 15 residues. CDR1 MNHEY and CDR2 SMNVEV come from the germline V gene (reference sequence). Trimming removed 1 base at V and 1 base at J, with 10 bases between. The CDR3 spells CASSLWGQRNTEAFF. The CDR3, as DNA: TGTGCCAGCAGTTTATGGGGGCAGAGGAACACTGAAGCTTTCTTT.

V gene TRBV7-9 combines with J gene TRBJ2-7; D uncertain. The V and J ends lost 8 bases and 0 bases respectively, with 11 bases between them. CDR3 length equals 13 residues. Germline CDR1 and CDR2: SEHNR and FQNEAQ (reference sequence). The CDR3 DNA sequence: TGTGCCAGCTCCCGGACGGACTCCTACGAGCAGTACTTC. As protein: CASSRTDSYEQYF.

CDR3 in DNA: TGTGCCAGCAGCCCTTCCCAGGGGCCAGATACGCAGTATTTT. Translated, it gives CASSPSQGPDTQYF. V is TRBV14 and J is TRBJ2-3, with D tentatively TRBD1 (6 bases). The CDR3 consists of 14 residues. Germline V gene lookup returns CDR1 SGHDN and CDR2 FVKESK. The V gene lost 4 bases and the J gene lost 4 bases, with 12 bases spanning the gap.

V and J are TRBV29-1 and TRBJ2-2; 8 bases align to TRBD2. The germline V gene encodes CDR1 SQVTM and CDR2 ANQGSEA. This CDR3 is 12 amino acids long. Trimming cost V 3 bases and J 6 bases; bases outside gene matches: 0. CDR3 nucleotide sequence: TGCAGCGTTGACGGGAGGGCCGGGGAGCTGTTTTTT. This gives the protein CSVDGRAGELFF.

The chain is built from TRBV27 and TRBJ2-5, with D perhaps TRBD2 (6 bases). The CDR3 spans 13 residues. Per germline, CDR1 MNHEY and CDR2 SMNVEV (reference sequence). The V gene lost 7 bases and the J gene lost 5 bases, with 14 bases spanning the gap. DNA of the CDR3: TGTGCCAGCACCACGGTTGCGGGGGAGACCCAGTACTTC. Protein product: CASTTVAGETQYF.

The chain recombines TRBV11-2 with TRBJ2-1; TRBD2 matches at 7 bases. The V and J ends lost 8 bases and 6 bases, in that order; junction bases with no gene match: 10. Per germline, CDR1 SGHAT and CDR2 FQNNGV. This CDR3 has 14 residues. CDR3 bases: TGTGCCAGCCCCAACCCGGCTAGCGGCAATGAGCAGTTCTTC. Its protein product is CASPNPASGNEQFF.

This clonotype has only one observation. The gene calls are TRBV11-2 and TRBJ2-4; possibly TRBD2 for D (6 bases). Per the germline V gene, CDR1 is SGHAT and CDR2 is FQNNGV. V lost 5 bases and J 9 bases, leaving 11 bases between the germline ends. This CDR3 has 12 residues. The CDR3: CASSRGSGIQYF. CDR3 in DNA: TGTGCCAGCAGCCGGGGGTCGGGCATTCAGTACTTC. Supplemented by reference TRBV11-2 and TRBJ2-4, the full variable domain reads EAGVAQSPRYKIIEKRQSVAFWCNPISGHATLYWYQQILGQGPKLLIQFQNNGVVDDSQLPKDRFSAERLKGVDSTLKIQPAKLEDSAVYLCASSRGSGIQYFGAGTRLSVL.

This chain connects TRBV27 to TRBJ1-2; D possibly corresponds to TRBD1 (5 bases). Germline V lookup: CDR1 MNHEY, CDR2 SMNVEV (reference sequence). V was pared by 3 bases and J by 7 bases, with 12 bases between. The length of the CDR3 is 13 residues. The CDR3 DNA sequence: TGTGCCAGCAGTTTCGGGGGTTCGGGTGGCTACACCTTC. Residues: CASSFGGSGGYTF.

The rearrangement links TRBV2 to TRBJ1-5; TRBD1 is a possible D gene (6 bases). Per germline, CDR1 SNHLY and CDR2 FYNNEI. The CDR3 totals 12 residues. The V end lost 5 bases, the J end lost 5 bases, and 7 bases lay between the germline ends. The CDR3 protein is CASSSGDQPQHF. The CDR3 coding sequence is TGTGCCAGCAGTTCAGGGGATCAGCCCCAGCATTTT. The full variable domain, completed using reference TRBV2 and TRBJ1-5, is EPEVTQTPSHQVTQMGQEVILRCVPISNHLYFYWYRQILGQKVEFLVSFYNNEISEKSEIFDDQFSVERPDGSNFTLKIRSTKLEDSAMYFCASSSGDQPQHFGDGTRLSIL.

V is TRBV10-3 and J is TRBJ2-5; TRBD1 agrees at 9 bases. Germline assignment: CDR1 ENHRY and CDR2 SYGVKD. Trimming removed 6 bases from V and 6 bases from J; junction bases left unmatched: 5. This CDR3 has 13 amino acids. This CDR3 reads CAISGGTGKTQYF. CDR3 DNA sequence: TGTGCCATCAGCGGAGGGACAGGGAAGACCCAGTACTTC.

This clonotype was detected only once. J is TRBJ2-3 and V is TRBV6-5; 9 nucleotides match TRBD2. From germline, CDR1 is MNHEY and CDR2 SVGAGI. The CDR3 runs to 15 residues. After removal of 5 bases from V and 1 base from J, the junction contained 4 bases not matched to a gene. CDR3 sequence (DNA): TGTGCCAGCAGTCCAAGACTAGCGGGCACAGATACGCAGTATTTT. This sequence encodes CASSPRLAGTDTQYF.

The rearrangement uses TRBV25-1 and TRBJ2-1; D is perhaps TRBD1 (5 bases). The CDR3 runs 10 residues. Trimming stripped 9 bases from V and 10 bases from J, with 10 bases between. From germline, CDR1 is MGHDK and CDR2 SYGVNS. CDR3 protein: CASGAGEQFF. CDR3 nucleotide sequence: TGTGCCAGTGGGGCTGGGGAGCAGTTCTTC. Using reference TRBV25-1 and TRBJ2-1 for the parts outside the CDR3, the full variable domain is EADIYQTPRYLVIGTGKKITLECSQTMGHDKMYWYQQDPGMELHLIHYSYGVNSTEKGDLSSESTVSRIRTEHFPLTLESARPSHTSQYLCASGAGEQFFGPGTRLTVL.

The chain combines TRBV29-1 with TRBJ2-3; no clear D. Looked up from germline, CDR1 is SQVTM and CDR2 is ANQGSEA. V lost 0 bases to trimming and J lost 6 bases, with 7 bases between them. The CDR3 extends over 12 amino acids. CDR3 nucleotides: TGCAGCGTTGAAGACTTGGGGGATACGCAGTATTTT. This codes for CSVEDLGDTQYF.

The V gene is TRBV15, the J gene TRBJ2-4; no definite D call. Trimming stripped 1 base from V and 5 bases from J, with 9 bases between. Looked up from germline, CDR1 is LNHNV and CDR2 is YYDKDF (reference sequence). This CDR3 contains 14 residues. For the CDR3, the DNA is TGTGCCACCAGCAGAGGGGCGGTAGAAAACATTCAGTACTTC. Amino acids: CATSRGAVENIQYF.

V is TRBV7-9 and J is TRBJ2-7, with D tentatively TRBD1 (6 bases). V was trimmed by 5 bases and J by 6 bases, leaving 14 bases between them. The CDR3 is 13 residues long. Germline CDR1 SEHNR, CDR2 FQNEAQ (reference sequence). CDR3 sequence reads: CASSQTGSFEQYF. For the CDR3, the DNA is TGTGCCAGCAGCCAAACAGGGTCTTTCGAGCAGTACTTC.

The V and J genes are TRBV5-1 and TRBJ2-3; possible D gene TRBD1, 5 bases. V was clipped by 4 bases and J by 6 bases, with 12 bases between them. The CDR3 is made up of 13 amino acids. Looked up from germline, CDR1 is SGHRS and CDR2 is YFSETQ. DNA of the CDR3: TGCGCCAGCAGCGCGGCCCCAGGGGATACGCAGTATTTT. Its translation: CASSAAPGDTQYF.

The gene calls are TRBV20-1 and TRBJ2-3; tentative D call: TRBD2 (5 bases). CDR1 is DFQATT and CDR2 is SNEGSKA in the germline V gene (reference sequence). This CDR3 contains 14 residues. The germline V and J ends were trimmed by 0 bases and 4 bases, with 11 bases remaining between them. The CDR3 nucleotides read TGCAGTGCTAGAGATGGTGGGAGCGCAGATACGCAGTATTTT. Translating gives CSARDGGSADTQYF.

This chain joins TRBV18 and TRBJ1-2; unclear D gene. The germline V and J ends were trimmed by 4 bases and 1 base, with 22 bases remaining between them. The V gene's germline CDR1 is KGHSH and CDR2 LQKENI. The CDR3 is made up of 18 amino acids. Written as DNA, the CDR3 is TGTGCCAGCTCACTGGGCAGGACCGGACCGATGGGTAACTATGGCTACACCTTC. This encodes CASSLGRTGPMGNYGYTF.

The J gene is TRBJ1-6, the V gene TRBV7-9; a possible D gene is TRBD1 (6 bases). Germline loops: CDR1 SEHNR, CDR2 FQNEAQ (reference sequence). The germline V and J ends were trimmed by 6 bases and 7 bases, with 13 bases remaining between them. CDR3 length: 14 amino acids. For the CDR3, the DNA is TGTGCCAGCAGTAAAGGACAGACGAATTCACCCCTCCACTTT. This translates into CASSKGQTNSPLHF.

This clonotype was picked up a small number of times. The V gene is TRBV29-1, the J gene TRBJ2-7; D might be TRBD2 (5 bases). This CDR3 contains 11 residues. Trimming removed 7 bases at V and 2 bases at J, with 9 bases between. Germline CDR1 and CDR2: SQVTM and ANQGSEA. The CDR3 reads CSAGETYEQYF. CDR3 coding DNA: TGCAGCGCCGGGGAGACCTACGAGCAGTACTTC.